These 3 T cell receptor beta chains share one sample of origin, sequenced in a study of T cell responses to AZD1222 COVID-19 vaccine. Data came from immunoSEQ multiplex PCR; TCRdb stores just in-frame clones and leaves some out. This table has under 150,000 clones, roughly nine tenths appearing once. This sample comprised peripheral blood, obtained on day 0 of AZD1222 vaccination. Receptors originate from an adult in good health.

The V call is TRBV7-2, the J call TRBJ2-3, with D unclear. The CDR3 contains 14 residues. Trimming cost V 5 bases and J 6 bases, with 15 bases left between them. Per the germline V gene, CDR1 is SGHTA and CDR2 is FQGNSA. This CDR3 reads CASSPGQNSDTQYF. The CDR3 coding sequence is TGTGCCAGCAGCCCGGGCCAGAACAGCGATACGCAGTATTTT.

This chain connects TRBV10-2 to TRBJ1-2, with D perhaps matching TRBD1 (5 bases). CDR3 length equals 13 residues. The V gene's germline CDR1 is WSHSY and CDR2 SAAADI. V was trimmed by 6 bases and J by 0 bases, leaving 8 bases between them. The chain's CDR3 is CASSTGSNYGYTF. As DNA, the CDR3 is TGCGCCAGCAGCACAGGTTCTAACTATGGCTACACCTTC.

This chain links TRBV9 with TRBJ2-5; tentatively, D is TRBD1 (5 bases). This CDR3 is 14 amino acids long. Germline V gene data show CDR1 as SGDLS and CDR2 as YYNGEE. Trimming took 4 bases from V and 4 from J, leaving 14 bases between them. The CDR3 DNA follows: TGTGCCAGCAGCCTGACAGTACCAGCAGAGACCCAGTACTTC. Translated: CASSLTVPAETQYF.